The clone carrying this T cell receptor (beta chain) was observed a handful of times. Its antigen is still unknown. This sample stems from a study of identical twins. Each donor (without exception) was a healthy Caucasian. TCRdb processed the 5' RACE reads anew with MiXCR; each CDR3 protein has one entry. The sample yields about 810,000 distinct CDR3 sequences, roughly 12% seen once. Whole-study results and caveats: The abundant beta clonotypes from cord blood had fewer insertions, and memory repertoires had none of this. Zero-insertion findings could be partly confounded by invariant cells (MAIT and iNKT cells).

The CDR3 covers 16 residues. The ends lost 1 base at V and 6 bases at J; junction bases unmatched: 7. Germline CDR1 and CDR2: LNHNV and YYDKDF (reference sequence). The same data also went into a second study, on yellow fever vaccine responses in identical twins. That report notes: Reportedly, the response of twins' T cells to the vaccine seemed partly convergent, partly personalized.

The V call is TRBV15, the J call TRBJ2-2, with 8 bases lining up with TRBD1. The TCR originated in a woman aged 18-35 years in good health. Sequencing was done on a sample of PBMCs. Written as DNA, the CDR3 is TGTGCCACCAGCAGAGGACAGGGGTTTTTTGCCGGGGAGCTGTTTTTT. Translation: CATSRGQGFFAGELFF. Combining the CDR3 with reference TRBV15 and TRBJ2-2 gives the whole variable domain DAMVIQNPRYQVTQFGKPVTLSCSQTLNHNVMYWYQQKSSQAPKLLFHYYDKDFNNEADTPDNFQSRRPNTSFCFLDIRSPGLGDTAMYLCATSRGQGFFAGELFFGEGSRLTVL.